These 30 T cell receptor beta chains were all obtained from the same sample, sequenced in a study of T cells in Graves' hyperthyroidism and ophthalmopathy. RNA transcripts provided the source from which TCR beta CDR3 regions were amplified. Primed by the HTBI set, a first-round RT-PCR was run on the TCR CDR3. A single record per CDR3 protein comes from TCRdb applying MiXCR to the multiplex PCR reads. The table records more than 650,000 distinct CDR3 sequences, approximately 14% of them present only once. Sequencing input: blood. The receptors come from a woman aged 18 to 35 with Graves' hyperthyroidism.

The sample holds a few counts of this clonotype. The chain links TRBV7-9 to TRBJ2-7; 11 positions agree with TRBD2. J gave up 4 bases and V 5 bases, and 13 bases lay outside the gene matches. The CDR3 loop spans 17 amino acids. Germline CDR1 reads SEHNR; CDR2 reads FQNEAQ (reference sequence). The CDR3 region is CASSLGVTGLADYEQYF. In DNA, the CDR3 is TGTGCCAGCAGCCTAGGGGTCACGGGACTAGCGGATTACGAGCAGTACTTC. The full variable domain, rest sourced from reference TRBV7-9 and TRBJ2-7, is DTGVSQNPRHKITKRGQNVTFRCDPISEHNRLYWYRQTLGQGPEFLTYFQNEAQLEKSRLLSDRFSAERPKGSFSTLEIQRTEQGDSAMYLCASSLGVTGLADYEQYFGPGTRLTVT.

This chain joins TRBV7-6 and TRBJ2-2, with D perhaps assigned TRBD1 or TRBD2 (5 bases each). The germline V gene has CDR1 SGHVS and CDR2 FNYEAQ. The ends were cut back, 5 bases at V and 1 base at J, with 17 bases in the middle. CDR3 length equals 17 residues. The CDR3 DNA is TGTGCCAGCAGCCACTACCCGGGACGACTGAACACCGGGGAGCTGTTTTTT. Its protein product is CASSHYPGRLNTGELFF.

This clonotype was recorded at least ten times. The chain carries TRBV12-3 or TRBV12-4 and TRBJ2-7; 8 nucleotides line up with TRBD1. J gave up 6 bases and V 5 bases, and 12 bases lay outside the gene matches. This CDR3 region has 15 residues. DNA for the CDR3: TGTGCCAGCAGTCCTTCTGGGTCAGGGGGCGTCGAGCAGTACTTC. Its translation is CASSPSGSGGVEQYF.

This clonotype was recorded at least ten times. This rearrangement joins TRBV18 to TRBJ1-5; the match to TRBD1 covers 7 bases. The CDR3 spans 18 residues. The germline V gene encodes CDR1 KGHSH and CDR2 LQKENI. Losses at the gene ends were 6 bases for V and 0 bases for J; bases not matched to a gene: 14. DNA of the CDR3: TGTGCCAGCTCCCTTCGGCAGGGGGATAGAGGTAGCAATCAGCCCCAGCATTTT. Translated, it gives CASSLRQGDRGSNQPQHF.

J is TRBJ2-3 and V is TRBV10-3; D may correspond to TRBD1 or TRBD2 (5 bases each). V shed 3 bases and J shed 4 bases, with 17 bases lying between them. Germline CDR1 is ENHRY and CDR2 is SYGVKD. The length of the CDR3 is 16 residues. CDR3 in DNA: TGTGCCATCAGTGATAGGGCAAGAGGGGTTCCAGATACGCAGTATTTT. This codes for CAISDRARGVPDTQYF.

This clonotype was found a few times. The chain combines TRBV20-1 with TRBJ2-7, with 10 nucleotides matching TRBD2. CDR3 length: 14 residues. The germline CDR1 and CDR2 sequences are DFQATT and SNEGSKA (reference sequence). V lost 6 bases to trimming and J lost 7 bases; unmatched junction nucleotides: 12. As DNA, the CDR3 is TGCAGTGCCCTCCGGGGGATAGCGGGAGGAGAGCAGTACTTC. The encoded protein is CSALRGIAGGEQYF.

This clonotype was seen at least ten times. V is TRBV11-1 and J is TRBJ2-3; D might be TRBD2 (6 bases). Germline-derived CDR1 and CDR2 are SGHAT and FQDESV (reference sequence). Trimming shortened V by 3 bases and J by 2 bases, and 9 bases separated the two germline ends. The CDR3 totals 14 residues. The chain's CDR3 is CASSFSGNTDTQYF. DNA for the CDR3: TGTGCCAGCAGCTTTAGCGGAAACACAGATACGCAGTATTTT.

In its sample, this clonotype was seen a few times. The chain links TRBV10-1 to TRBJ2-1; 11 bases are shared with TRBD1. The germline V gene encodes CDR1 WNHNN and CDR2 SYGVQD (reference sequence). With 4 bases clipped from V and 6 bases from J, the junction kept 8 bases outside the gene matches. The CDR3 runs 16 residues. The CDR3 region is CASSARGQGGINEQFF. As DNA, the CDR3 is TGCGCCAGCAGTGCCCGGGGACAGGGGGGAATCAATGAGCAGTTCTTC.

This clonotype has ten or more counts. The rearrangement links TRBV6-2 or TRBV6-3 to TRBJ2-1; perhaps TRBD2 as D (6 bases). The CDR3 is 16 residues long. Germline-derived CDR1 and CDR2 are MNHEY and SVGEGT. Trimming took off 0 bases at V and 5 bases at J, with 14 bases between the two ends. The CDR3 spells CASSYSGLARHNEQFF. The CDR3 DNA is TGTGCCAGCAGTTACTCGGGTCTAGCGCGACACAATGAGCAGTTCTTC.

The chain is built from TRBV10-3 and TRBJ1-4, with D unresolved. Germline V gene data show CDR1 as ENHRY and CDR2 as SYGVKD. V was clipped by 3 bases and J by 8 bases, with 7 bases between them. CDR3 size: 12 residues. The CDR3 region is CAISEGLEKLFF. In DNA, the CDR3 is TGTGCCATCAGTGAAGGGCTGGAAAAACTGTTTTTT.

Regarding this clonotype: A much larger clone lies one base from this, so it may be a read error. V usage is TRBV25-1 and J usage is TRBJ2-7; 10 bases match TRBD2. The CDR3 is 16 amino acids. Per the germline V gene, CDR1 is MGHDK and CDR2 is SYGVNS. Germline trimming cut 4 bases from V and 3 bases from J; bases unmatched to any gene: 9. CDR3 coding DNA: TGTGCCAGCAGTGGCCGTCATCTAGCGGGAGTCTACGAGCAGTACTTC. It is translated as CASSGRHLAGVYEQYF.

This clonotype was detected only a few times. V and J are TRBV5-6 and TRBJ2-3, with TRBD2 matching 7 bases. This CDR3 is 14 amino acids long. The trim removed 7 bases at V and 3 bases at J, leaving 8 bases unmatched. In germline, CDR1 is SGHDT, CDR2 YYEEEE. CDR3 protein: CASGMAGVTDTQYF. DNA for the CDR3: TGTGCCAGCGGAATGGCGGGAGTTACAGATACGCAGTATTTT.

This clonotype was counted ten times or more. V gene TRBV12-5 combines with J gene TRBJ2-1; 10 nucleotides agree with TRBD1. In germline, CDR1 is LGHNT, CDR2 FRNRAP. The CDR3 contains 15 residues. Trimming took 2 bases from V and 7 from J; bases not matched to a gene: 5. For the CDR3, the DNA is TGTGCTAGTGGTTTGTCCCGGGACAGGGGTAATGAGCAGTTCTTC. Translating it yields CASGLSRDRGNEQFF.

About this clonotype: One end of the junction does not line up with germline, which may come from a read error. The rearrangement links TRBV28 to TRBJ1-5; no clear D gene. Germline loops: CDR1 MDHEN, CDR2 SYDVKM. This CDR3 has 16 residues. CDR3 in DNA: TGTGCCGGCAGTTCGCCCCGACGGTATAGCAATCAGCCCCAGCATTTT. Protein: CAGSSPRRYSNQPQHF. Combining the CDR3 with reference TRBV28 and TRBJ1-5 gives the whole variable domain DVKVTQSSRYLVKRTGEKVFLECVQDMDHENMFWYRQDPGLGLRLIYFSYDVKMKEKGDIPEGYSVSREKKERFSLILESASTNQTSMYLCAGSSPRRYSNQPQHFGDGTRLSIL.

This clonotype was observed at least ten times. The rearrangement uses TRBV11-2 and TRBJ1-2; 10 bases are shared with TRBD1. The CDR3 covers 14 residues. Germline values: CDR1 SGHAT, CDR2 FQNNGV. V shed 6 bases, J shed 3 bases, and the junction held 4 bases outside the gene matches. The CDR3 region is CASRRQGADYGYTF. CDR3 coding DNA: TGTGCCAGCAGACGACAGGGGGCAGACTATGGCTACACCTTC.

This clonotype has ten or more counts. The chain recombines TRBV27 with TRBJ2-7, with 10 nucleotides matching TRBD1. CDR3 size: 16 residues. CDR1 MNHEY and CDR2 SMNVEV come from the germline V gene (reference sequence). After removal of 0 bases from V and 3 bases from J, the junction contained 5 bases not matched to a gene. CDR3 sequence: CASSLSGGTGDYEQYF. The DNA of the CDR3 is TGTGCCAGCAGTTTATCGGGGGGGACAGGGGACTACGAGCAGTACTTC.

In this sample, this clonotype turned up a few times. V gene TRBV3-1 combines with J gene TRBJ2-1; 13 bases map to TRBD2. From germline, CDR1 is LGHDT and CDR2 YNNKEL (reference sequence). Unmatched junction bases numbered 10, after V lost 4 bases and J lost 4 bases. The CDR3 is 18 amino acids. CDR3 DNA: TGTGCCAGCAGCCGAGTGGAACTAGCGGGAGGGGATTACAATGAGCAGTTCTTC. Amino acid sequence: CASSRVELAGGDYNEQFF.

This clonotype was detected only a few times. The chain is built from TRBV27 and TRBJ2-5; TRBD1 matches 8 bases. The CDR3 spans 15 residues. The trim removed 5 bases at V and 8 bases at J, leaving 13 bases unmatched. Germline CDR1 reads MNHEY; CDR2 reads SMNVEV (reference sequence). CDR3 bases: TGTGCCAGCAGTGGGAGTGGGAACAGGGGGTCAACCCAGTACTTC. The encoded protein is CASSGSGNRGSTQYF.

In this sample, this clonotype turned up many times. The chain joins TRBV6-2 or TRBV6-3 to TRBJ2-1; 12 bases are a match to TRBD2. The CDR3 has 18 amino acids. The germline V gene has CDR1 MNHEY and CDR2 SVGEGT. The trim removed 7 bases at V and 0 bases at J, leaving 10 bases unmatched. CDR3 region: CASTKRLAGVSSYNEQFF. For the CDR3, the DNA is TGTGCCAGCACCAAAAGACTAGCGGGAGTGAGCTCCTACAATGAGCAGTTCTTC.

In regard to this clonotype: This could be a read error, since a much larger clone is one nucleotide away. The CDR3 protein is CASSPSTSGRGDEQYF. CDR3 sequence (DNA): TGTGCCAGCAGCCCTTCGACTAGCGGGAGGGGCGATGAGCAGTACTTC. This chain joins TRBV7-9 and TRBJ2-7; TRBD2 aligns across 14 bases. Trimming cost V 5 bases and J 7 bases; bases outside gene matches: 10. Per the germline V gene, CDR1 is SEHNR and CDR2 is FQNEAQ (reference sequence). The CDR3 extends over 16 amino acids.

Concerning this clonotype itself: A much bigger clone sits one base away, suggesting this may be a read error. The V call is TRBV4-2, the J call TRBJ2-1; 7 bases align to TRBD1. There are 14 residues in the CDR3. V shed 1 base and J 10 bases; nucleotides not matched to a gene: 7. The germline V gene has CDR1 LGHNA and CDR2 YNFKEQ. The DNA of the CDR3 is TGTGCCAGCAGCCAAGGTAGAGGGGGCAGGGAGCAGTTCTTC. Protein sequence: CASSQGRGGREQFF.

For the CDR3, the DNA is TGTGCCAGCAGCTTTCTTTATCGGGGGAGCGAAGGAAATGAGCAGTTCTTC. Translating gives CASSFLYRGSEGNEQFF. The chain has TRBV7-6 and TRBJ2-1, with a weak D call TRBD2 (6 bases). The CDR3 consists of 17 residues. The ends were cut back, 3 bases at V and 7 bases at J, with 22 bases in the middle. Germline CDR1 SGHVS, CDR2 FNYEAQ.

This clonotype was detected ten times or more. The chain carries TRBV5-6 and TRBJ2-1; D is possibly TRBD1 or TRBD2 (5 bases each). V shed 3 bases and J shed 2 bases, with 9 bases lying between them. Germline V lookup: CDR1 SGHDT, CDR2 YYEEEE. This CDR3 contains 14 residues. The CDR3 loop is CASSWGRPYNEQFF. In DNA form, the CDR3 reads TGTGCCAGCAGCTGGGGACGGCCCTACAATGAGCAGTTCTTC.

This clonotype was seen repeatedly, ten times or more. The CDR3 region has the DNA TGTGCCAGCAGCGTAGGACTTAGGGACACTGAAGCTTTCTTT. This codes for CASSVGLRDTEAFF. V gene TRBV9 combines with J gene TRBJ1-1; D is ambiguous. Trimming removed 0 bases from V and 3 bases from J, with 9 bases in between. The CDR3 consists of 14 residues. CDR1 SGDLS and CDR2 YYNGEE come from the germline V gene.

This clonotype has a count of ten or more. The CDR3 DNA follows: TGTGCCAGCAGCCCCCAGCGGGATGGGGGCGCAGATACGCAGTATTTT. Amino acids: CASSPQRDGGADTQYF. The rearrangement links TRBV7-3 to TRBJ2-3; tentative D call: TRBD2 (7 bases). V was trimmed by 5 bases and J by 4 bases, leaving 19 bases between them. CDR1 and CDR2 (germline): SGHTA, FQGTGA. The CDR3 length is 16 residues.

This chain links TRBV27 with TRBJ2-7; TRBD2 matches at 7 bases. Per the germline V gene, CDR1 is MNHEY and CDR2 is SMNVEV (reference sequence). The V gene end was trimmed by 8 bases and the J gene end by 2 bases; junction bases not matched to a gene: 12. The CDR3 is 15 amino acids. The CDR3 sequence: CASASGAGEPYEQYF. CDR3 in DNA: TGTGCCAGCGCCTCGGGTGCGGGAGAACCCTACGAGCAGTACTTC.

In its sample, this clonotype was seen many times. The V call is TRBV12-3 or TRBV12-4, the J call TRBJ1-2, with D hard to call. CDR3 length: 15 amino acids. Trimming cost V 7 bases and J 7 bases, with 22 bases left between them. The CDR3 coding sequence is TGTGCCAGCACCACCATGGGCGGCGGGAGCTCTGGCTACACCTTC. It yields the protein CASTTMGGGSSGYTF.

The CDR3 region has the DNA TGTGCCAGCAGCCAAGATGAAAGGACTCGGAGGAATTCACCCCTCCACTTT. Translating gives CASSQDERTRRNSPLHF. The chain employs TRBV4-2 and TRBJ1-6; D is unclear. The CDR3 contains 17 residues. Trimming took off 0 bases at V and 7 bases at J, with 16 bases between the two ends. Germline V gene sequence: CDR1 LGHNA, CDR2 YNFKEQ.

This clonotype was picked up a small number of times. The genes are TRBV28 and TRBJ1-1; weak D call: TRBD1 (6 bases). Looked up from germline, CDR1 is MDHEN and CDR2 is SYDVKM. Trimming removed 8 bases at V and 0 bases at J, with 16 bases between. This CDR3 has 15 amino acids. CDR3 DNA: TGTGCCAGCGGTAGGGCAGGGGTCATGAACACTGAAGCTTTCTTT. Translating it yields CASGRAGVMNTEAFF. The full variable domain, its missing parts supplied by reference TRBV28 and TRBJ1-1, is DVKVTQSSRYLVKRTGEKVFLECVQDMDHENMFWYRQDPGLGLRLIYFSYDVKMKEKGDIPEGYSVSREKKERFSLILESASTNQTSMYLCASGRAGVMNTEAFFGQGTRLTVV.

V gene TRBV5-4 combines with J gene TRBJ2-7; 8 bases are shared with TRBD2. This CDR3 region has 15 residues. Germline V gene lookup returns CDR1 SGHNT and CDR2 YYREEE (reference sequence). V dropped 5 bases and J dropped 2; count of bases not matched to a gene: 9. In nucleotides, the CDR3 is TGTGCCAGCAGATATGAGCGGGAGTGGACCTACGAGCAGTACTTC. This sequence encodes CASRYEREWTYEQYF. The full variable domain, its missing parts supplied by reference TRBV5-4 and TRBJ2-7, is ETGVTQSPTHLIKTRGQQVTLRCSSQSGHNTVSWYQQALGQGPQFIFQYYREEENGRGNFPPRFSGLQFPNYSSELNVNALELDDSALYLCASRYEREWTYEQYFGPGTRLTVT.